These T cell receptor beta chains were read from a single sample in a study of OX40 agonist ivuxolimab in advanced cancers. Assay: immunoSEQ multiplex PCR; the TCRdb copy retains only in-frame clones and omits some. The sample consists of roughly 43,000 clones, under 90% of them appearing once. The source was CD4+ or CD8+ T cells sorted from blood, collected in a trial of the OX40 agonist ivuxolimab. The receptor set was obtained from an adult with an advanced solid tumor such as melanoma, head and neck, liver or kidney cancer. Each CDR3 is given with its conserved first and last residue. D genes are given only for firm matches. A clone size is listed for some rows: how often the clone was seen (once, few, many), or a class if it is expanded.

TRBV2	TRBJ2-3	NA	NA	CASSDRDTQYF	TGTGCCAGCAGTGACCGGGATACGCAGTATTTT
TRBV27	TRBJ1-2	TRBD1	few	CASRLETGSNYGYTF	TGTGCCAGCAGGCTCGAGACAGGGTCCAACTATGGCTACACCTTC
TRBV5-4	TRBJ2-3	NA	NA	CASSLAVPGLVSTDTQYF	TGTGCCAGCAGCTTGGCTGTTCCCGGGTTAGTCTCCACAGATACGCAGTATTTT
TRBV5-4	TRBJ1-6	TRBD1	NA	CASSLEGQGFRPLHF	TGTGCCAGCAGCTTGGAGGGACAGGGGTTTAGGCCCCTCCACTTT
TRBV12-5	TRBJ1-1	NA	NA	CASGSVRVGTEAFF	TGTGCTAGTGGTTCCGTCCGGGTCGGCACTGAAGCTTTCTTT
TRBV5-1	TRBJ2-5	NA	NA	CASSLGGNRETQYF	TGCGCCAGCAGCTTGGGAGGGAACAGAGAGACCCAGTACTTC
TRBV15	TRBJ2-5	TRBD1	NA	CATSRGPTGGGETQYF	TGTGCCACCAGCAGAGGCCCCACAGGGGGCGGCGAGACCCAGTACTTC
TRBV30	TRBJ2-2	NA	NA	CAWSATGITGELFF	TGTGCCTGGAGTGCGACAGGAATTACCGGGGAGCTGTTTTTT
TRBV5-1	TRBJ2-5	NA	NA	CASSVTWLETQYF	TGCGCCAGCAGCGTGACTTGGTTGGAGACCCAGTACTTC
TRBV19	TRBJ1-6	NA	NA	CASSPAVSNSPLHF	TGTGCCAGTAGCCCCGCGGTTTCCAATTCACCCCTCCACTTT
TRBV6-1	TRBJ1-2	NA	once	CASSVNPNYGYTF	TGTGCCAGCAGTGTCAACCCTAACTATGGCTACACCTTC
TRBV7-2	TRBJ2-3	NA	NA	CASSLQATDTQYF	TGTGCCAGCAGCTTACAGGCCACAGATACGCAGTATTTT
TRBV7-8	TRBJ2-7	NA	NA	CASSFRRAVTYEQYF	TGTGCCAGCAGCTTCCGCCGGGCCGTCACCTACGAGCAGTACTTC
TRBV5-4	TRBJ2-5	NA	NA	CASSQDRETQYF	TGTGCCAGCAGCCAGGACCGAGAGACCCAGTACTTC
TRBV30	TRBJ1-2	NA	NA	CAWSSPGQDSKGYTF	TGTGCCTGGAGTTCCCCGGGGCAGGATTCTAAGGGCTACACCTTC
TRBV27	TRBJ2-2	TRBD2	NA	CASSVTGGPNTGELFF	TGTGCCAGCAGCGTTACGGGGGGGCCGAACACCGGGGAGCTGTTTTTT
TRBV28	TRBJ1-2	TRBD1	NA	CASTPGTGTAYGYTF	TGTGCCAGCACTCCCGGCACCGGGACAGCATATGGCTACACCTTC
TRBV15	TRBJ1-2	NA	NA	CATSRDALGGHYGYTF	TGTGCCACCAGCAGAGATGCCTTGGGCGGGCACTATGGCTACACCTTC
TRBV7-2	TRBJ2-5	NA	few	CASSLEGPGGLRETQYF	TGTGCCAGCAGCTTAGAGGGTCCCGGGGGTTTACGAGAGACCCAGTACTTC
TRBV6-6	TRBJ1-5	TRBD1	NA	CASLAGTGKNQPQHF	TGTGCCAGCTTAGCAGGGACAGGGAAAAACCAGCCCCAGCATTTT
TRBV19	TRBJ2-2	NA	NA	CASRLAGLGSTGELFF	TGTGCCAGTAGACTCGCTGGCCTGGGGAGCACCGGGGAGCTGTTTTTT
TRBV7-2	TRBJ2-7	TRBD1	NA	CASSLDRGEQYF	TGTGCCAGCAGCTTAGACAGGGGCGAGCAGTACTTC
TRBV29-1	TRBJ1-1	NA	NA	CSVVGGNTEAFF	TGCAGCGTTGTCGGGGGGAACACTGAAGCTTTCTTT
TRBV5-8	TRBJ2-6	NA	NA	CASSWSWGAGANVLTF	TGTGCCAGCAGCTGGAGTTGGGGGGCCGGGGCCAACGTCCTGACTTTC
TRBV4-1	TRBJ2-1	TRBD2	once	CASSQVPRGSGGAHEQFF	TGCGCCAGCAGCCAAGTCCCCCGGGGCAGCGGGGGGGCGCATGAGCAGTTCTTC
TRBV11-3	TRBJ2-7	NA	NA	CASSRDGYEQYF	TGTGCCAGCAGCCGGGACGGCTACGAGCAGTACTTC
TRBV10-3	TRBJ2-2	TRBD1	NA	CAISRDRVTGELFF	TGTGCCATTAGCCGGGACAGGGTGACCGGGGAGCTGTTTTTT
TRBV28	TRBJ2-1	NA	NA	CASSYTGTRAGEQFF	TGTGCCAGCAGTTACACCGGGACCCGAGCAGGTGAGCAGTTCTTC